One and the same sample provided the 14 T cell receptor beta chains below, sequenced in a study of blood T cell repertoires in COVID-19. TCRdb keeps only in-frame clones here, not all; method: immunoSEQ multiplex PCR. The table lists under 300,000 clones, approximately 83% of them singletons, with roughly 3.1% in the top ten. The sample comprised PBMCs or T cells enriched from blood (not recorded which). The receptors were gathered from a man aged 50 to 60 who had recovered from COVID-19.

The chain employs TRBV9 and TRBJ1-1, with 10 bases identical to TRBD1. Germline V lookup: CDR1 SGDLS, CDR2 YYNGEE. This CDR3 contains 13 residues. J was trimmed by 5 bases and V by 7 bases; bases with no gene match: 5. The CDR3: CASGQGVGTEAFF. The CDR3 region has the DNA TGTGCCAGCGGACAGGGGGTGGGTACTGAAGCTTTCTTT.

The rearrangement joins TRBV4-2 to TRBJ1-2; D possibly corresponds to TRBD1 (6 bases). CDR3 length: 16 amino acids. The V gene lost 3 bases and the J gene lost 4 bases, with 18 bases spanning the gap. Germline CDR1 and CDR2: LGHNA and YNFKEQ. DNA for the CDR3: TGTGCCAGCAGCCAGGACCGGGACATGGTTAGCTATGGCTACACCTTC. Its protein is CASSQDRDMVSYGYTF.

The sample holds one count of this clone. The chain employs TRBV27 and TRBJ2-1; 8 bases map to TRBD2. Germline trimming cut 3 bases from V and 6 bases from J; bases unmatched to any gene: 7. The CDR3 runs to 15 residues. The germline gives CDR1 MNHEY, CDR2 SMNVEV (reference sequence). CDR3 residues: CASSLEWRGVNEQFF. The DNA for the CDR3 is TGTGCCAGCAGTTTGGAATGGCGGGGGGTCAATGAGCAGTTCTTC.

The chain is built from TRBV5-1 and TRBJ2-7, with D tentatively TRBD1 (6 bases). Germline CDR1 and CDR2: SGHRS and YFSETQ. V was shortened by 2 bases and J by 1 base, with 7 bases between the two germline ends. The CDR3 is 13 amino acids. The CDR3 region is CASSLGQSYEQYF. The CDR3 DNA follows: TGCGCCAGCAGCTTAGGACAGTCCTACGAGCAGTACTTC.

This sequence joins TRBV19 and TRBJ1-2, with TRBD1 identical over 7 bases. Germline loops: CDR1 LNHDA, CDR2 SQIVND (reference sequence). V gave up 5 bases and J gave up 0 bases; unmatched junction bases: 3. The CDR3 is made up of 14 amino acids. The CDR3 sequence: CASSQTGTNYGYTF. CDR3 nucleotide sequence: TGTGCCAGTAGTCAGACAGGGACTAACTATGGCTACACCTTC. Together with reference TRBV19 and TRBJ1-2, the CDR3 gives the full variable domain: DGGITQSPKYLFRKEGQNVTLSCEQNLNHDAMYWYRQDPGQGLRLIYYSQIVNDFQKGDIAEGYSVSREKKESFPLTVTSAQKNPTAFYLCASSQTGTNYGYTFGSGTRLTVV.

To note about this clone: Just one base apart from a much larger clone, this may be a read error. This chain uses TRBV6-5 with TRBJ2-7; no clear D. This CDR3 has 12 residues. Germline V gives CDR1 MNHEY, CDR2 SVGAGI. Trimming stripped 6 bases from V and 0 bases from J, with 6 bases between. CDR3 in amino acids: CASSPSSYEQYF. The CDR3 DNA reads as TGTGCCAGCAGCCCCAGCTCCTACGAGCAGTACTTC.

This rearrangement joins TRBV19 to TRBJ2-7; maybe TRBD2 (6 bases). CDR1 is LNHDA, CDR2 SQIVND, per germline (reference sequence). This CDR3 is built from 13 residues. The ends were cut back, 3 bases at V and 3 bases at J, with 9 bases in the middle. As DNA, the CDR3 is TGTGCCAGTAGTATTGGCGGGGTCTACGAGCAGTACTTC. Residues: CASSIGGVYEQYF.

The genes are TRBV5-6 and TRBJ1-3, with 7 bases aligning to TRBD1. V was clipped by 4 bases and J by 3 bases; unmatched bases: 7. This CDR3 contains 15 residues. CDR1 and CDR2 (germline): SGHDT, YYEEEE. The CDR3 region is CASSPKQGFGNTIYF. The DNA for the CDR3 is TGTGCCAGCAGCCCTAAACAGGGGTTTGGAAACACCATATATTTT.

CDR3 DNA sequence: TGCAGCGGGAGACAGGGGACAACCTACAATGAGCAGTTCTTC. This translates into CSGRQGTTYNEQFF. The chain combines TRBV29-1 with TRBJ2-1, with 8 bases identical to TRBD1. Germline loops: CDR1 SQVTM, CDR2 ANQGSEA. The ends lost 7 bases at V and 2 bases at J; junction bases unmatched: 7. The CDR3 runs to 14 residues.

The chain has TRBV19 and TRBJ1-3; D is unresolved. Per the germline V gene, CDR1 is LNHDA and CDR2 is SQIVND (reference sequence). Trimming left V 6 bases short and J 2 bases short, with 17 bases between. This CDR3 spans 16 amino acids. The CDR3 nucleotides read TGTGCCAGTAGGCAATCCCCTGGAGTGGCTGGAAACACCATATATTTT. It codes for CASRQSPGVAGNTIYF.

This clone was counted many times. This sequence joins TRBV18 and TRBJ2-7; D possibly corresponds to TRBD2 (5 bases). Germline V gene data show CDR1 as KGHSH and CDR2 as LQKENI. The CDR3 covers 13 residues. Trimming removed 5 bases from V and 2 bases from J, with 10 bases in between. The CDR3 reads CASSTQTTYEQYF. CDR3 sequence (DNA): TGTGCCAGCTCAACTCAGACTACCTACGAGCAGTACTTC.

The CDR3 nucleotides read TGTGCCAGCCGGGGTACCCGAATTTTTAGCCCCGAGCAGTACTTC. Translated, it gives CASRGTRIFSPEQYF. The rearrangement links TRBV21-1 to TRBJ2-7; the table's D call, TRBD2, was not checked against the DNA. TRBV21-1 is labeled a pseudogene. The CDR3 covers 15 residues.

The chain joins TRBV20-1 to TRBJ1-5; D is undetermined. CDR3 length: 15 amino acids. Germline V lookup: CDR1 DFQATT, CDR2 SNEGSKA (reference sequence). V was clipped by 3 bases and J by 1 base, with 13 bases between them. CDR3 amino acids: CSASYPGRSNQPQHF. The CDR3, as DNA: TGCAGTGCTAGTTATCCGGGAAGGAGCAATCAGCCCCAGCATTTT.

CDR3 nucleotides: TGTGCCAGCAGCCGAGTGACGCCGGGCACTGAAGCTTTCTTT. This codes for CASSRVTPGTEAFF. V and J are TRBV9 and TRBJ1-1; D is undetermined. V was shortened by 4 bases and J by 4 bases, with 14 bases between the two germline ends. The CDR3 totals 14 residues. Per the germline V gene, CDR1 is SGDLS and CDR2 is YYNGEE.